These T cell receptor beta chains were read from a single sample in a study of immune evolution from preneoplasia to lung adenocarcinoma. The method was immunoSEQ multiplex PCR; TCRdb's version includes in-frame clones alone and lacks a portion of them. The repertoire holds roughly 2,000 clones, with just over 85% as singletons. Sequencing was carried out using FFPE adjacent normal lung tissue. These receptors originate from a person between 70 and 80 years old with lung adenocarcinoma. Each CDR3 is given with its conserved first and last residue. The order of the fields is clone size, J gene, CDR3 length, V gene, D gene, CDR3 protein, CDR3 DNA. A D gene is named only where the DNA matches it firmly. Only part of the rows carry a size: once, few, many, or a class if the clone is expanded.

- | TRBJ1-4 | 14 | TRBV7-9 | - | CASSLVPRGEKLFF | TGTGCCAGCAGCTTAGTCCCCAGAGGTGAAAAACTGTTTTTT
- | TRBJ2-1 | 15 | TRBV28 | - | CASSAGASSYNEQFF | TGTGCCAGCAGCGCTGGGGCAAGCTCCTACAATGAGCAGTTCTTC
- | TRBJ2-7 | 13 | TRBV6-1 | - | CASSLGFEYEQYF | TGTGCCAGCAGTCTAGGGTTTGAATACGAGCAGTACTTC
once | TRBJ2-7 | 12 | TRBV11-3 | - | CASSPGRDEQYF | TGTGCCAGCAGCCCGGGACGGGACGAGCAGTACTTC
- | TRBJ2-7 | 14 | TRBV6-5 | - | CASSYNINSYEQYF | TGTGCCAGCAGTTACAACATTAACTCCTACGAGCAGTACTTC
- | TRBJ2-7 | 15 | TRBV28 | - | CASSPTGTPTYEQYF | TGTGCCAGCAGTCCAACCGGGACCCCAACCTACGAGCAGTACTTC
- | TRBJ2-7 | 10 | TRBV20-1 | - | CSATLYEQYF | TGCAGTGCTACCCTGTACGAGCAGTACTTC
- | TRBJ1-1 | 14 | TRBV4-2 | - | CASRPSQGNTEAFF | TGTGCCAGCAGGCCTTCTCAGGGGAACACTGAAGCTTTCTTT
- | TRBJ2-1 | 16 | TRBV2 | TRBD2 | CASSRGGAPSYNEQFF | TGTGCCAGCAGCCGGGGGGGGGCACCCTCCTACAATGAGCAGTTCTTC
- | TRBJ2-7 | 13 | TRBV6-1 | TRBD1 | CASSRDRAYEQYF | TGTGCCAGCAGCCGGGACAGGGCCTACGAGCAGTACTTC
once | TRBJ1-6 | 14 | TRBV30 | TRBD1 | CAWTPTGTGSPLHF | TGTGCCTGGACCCCGACAGGGACTGGGTCACCCCTCCACTTT
- | TRBJ2-2 | 20 | TRBV30 | - | CAWNRKESRDPCGGTGELFF | TGTGCCTGGAATCGAAAGGAGAGCCGGGACCCCTGCGGAGGGACCGGGGAGCTGTTTTTT
- | TRBJ2-2 | 16 | TRBV28 | - | CASRAFQGSWTGELFF | TGTGCCAGCAGGGCCTTCCAGGGTAGTTGGACCGGGGAGCTGTTTTTT
- | TRBJ2-5 | 14 | TRBV27 | - | CASSAGFGQETQYF | TGTGCCAGCAGTGCGGGATTTGGGCAAGAGACCCAGTACTTC
few | TRBJ1-1 | 15 | TRBV28 | TRBD1 | CASSPRQGEGTEAFF | TGTGCCAGCAGCCCTCGACAGGGGGAAGGTACTGAAGCTTTCTTT
- | TRBJ2-1 | 15 | TRBV5-1 | - | CASRAGGSTYNEQFF | TGCGCCAGCAGAGCGGGTGGCTCTACCTACAATGAGCAGTTCTTC
- | TRBJ2-2 | 14 | TRBV30 | TRBD1 | CAWRTGAATGELFF | TGTGCCTGGAGGACAGGGGCGGCCACCGGGGAGCTGTTTTTT
- | TRBJ2-1 | 14 | TRBV7-9 | TRBD1 | CASSLRQGNNEQFF | TGTGCCAGCAGCTTAAGACAGGGGAACAATGAGCAGTTCTTC
- | TRBJ2-7 | 12 | TRBV5-6 | - | CASSFTYYEQYF | TGTGCCAGCAGCTTTACTTACTACGAGCAGTACTTC
- | TRBJ2-5 | 11 | TRBV7-2 | - | CASSLGEVLYF | TGTGCCAGCAGCTTAGGCGAGGTACTATACTTC
- | TRBJ1-5 | 13 | TRBV6-1 | - | CASSGWGNQPQHF | TGTGCCAGCAGTGGGTGGGGGAATCAGCCCCAGCATTTT
- | TRBJ2-2 | 18 | TRBV7-3 | TRBD2 | CASSYKQGLAGKGGELFF | TGTGCCAGCAGCTATAAGCAGGGACTAGCGGGAAAAGGCGGGGAGCTGTTTTTT
- | TRBJ1-5 | 15 | TRBV28 | - | CASTNNLHSNQPQHF | TGTGCCAGCACAAACAACCTACATAGCAATCAGCCCCAGCATTTT
- | TRBJ2-3 | 14 | TRBV9 | - | CASSATSNTDTQYF | TGTGCCAGCAGCGCTACTAGCAACACAGATACGCAGTATTTT
- | TRBJ2-3 | 15 | TRBV6-5 | TRBD2 | CASRTSGGRADTQYF | TGTGCCAGCAGGACTAGCGGGGGGAGGGCAGATACGCAGTATTTT
once | TRBJ1-2 | 11 | TRBV29-1 | - | CSVGQLYGYTF | TGCAGCGTTGGACAGCTATATGGCTACACCTTC
- | TRBJ1-2 | 15 | TRBV5-6 | TRBD1 | CASSWAGTGGYGYTF | TGTGCCAGCAGCTGGGCCGGGACAGGGGGCTATGGCTACACCTTC
few | TRBJ1-1 | 12 | TRBV7-8 | - | CASSLGYTEAFF | TGTGCCAGCAGCTTAGGATACACTGAAGCTTTCTTT
- | TRBJ1-2 | 15 | TRBV6-1 | - | CASRAFGTANYGYTF | TGTGCCAGCAGAGCCTTTGGGACCGCTAACTATGGCTACACCTTC
- | TRBJ2-3 | 12 | TRBV21-1 | - | CASSPSTDTQYF | TGTGCCAGCAGCCCTAGCACAGATACGCAGTATTTT
- | TRBJ1-4 | 15 | TRBV5-4 | TRBD1 | CASSLEQGRGEKLFF | TGTGCCAGCAGCTTGGAACAGGGGCGGGGTGAAAAACTGTTTTTT
- | TRBJ2-7 | 13 | TRBV28 | - | CASSLRGLYEQYF | TGTGCCAGCAGTTTGAGAGGGCTCTACGAGCAGTACTTC
once | TRBJ1-5 | 15 | TRBV5-1 | - | CASSLAGANNQPQHF | TGCGCCAGCAGCTTGGCAGGGGCGAACAATCAGCCCCAGCATTTT
- | TRBJ2-3 | 15 | TRBV28 | - | CASSDRKAFSDTQYF | TGTGCCAGCAGCGACCGGAAAGCTTTTTCAGATACGCAGTATTTT
- | TRBJ2-3 | 20 | TRBV4-1 | - | CASSQDYLRGLPLFADTQYF | TGCGCCAGCAGCCAAGATTACTTGAGGGGCCTCCCTCTCTTCGCAGATACGCAGTATTTT
- | TRBJ2-7 | 15 | TRBV7-6 | - | CASSLEGVVPYEQYF | TGTGCCAGCAGCTTAGAAGGAGTGGTCCCCTACGAGCAGTACTTC
- | TRBJ1-2 | 13 | TRBV5-8 | TRBD1 | CASSSGQGYGYTF | TGTGCCAGCAGCTCCGGACAGGGCTATGGCTACACCTTC
- | TRBJ2-3 | 13 | TRBV5-4 | - | CASSLAGEDTQYF | TGTGCCAGCAGCTTGGCCGGGGAAGATACGCAGTATTTT
few | TRBJ2-1 | 12 | TRBV28 | - | CASSLYYNEQFF | TGTGCCAGCAGTTTGTATTACAATGAGCAGTTCTTC
- | TRBJ2-3 | 14 | TRBV30 | - | CAWSQSAGSDTQYF | TGTGCCTGGAGTCAGTCGGCGGGCTCTGATACGCAGTATTTT
- | TRBJ1-1 | 14 | TRBV4-1 | - | CASSQQQVNTEAFF | TGCGCCAGCAGCCAACAACAGGTGAACACTGAAGCTTTCTTT
- | TRBJ1-1 | 13 | TRBV6-6 | - | CASSPVEGGEAFF | TGTGCCAGCAGCCCCGTAGAGGGCGGTGAAGCTTTCTTT
- | TRBJ2-3 | 17 | TRBV5-1 | TRBD1 | CASRNLKTGGGTDTQYF | TGCGCCAGCAGAAACCTTAAAACAGGGGGCGGCACAGATACGCAGTATTTT
- | TRBJ1-4 | 14 | TRBV7-2 | - | CASSVSGVGEKLFF | TGTGCCAGCAGCGTATCCGGGGTTGGTGAAAAACTGTTTTTT
- | TRBJ2-2 | 15 | TRBV7-3 | TRBD1 | CASSSAPGGGGELFF | TGTGCCAGCAGCTCCGCCCCAGGGGGTGGCGGGGAGCTGTTTTTT
once | TRBJ1-2 | 16 | TRBV18 | - | CASSPGRLTANYGYTF | TGTGCCAGCTCACCAGGGCGCCTGACAGCTAACTATGGCTACACCTTC
- | TRBJ1-1 | 11 | TRBV29-1 | TRBD1 | CSGDRDTEAFF | TGCAGCGGTGACAGGGACACTGAAGCTTTCTTT
- | TRBJ2-2 | 14 | TRBV11-2 | - | CASSLGWGTGELFF | TGTGCCAGCAGCTTGGGCTGGGGCACCGGGGAGCTGTTTTTT
- | TRBJ1-1 | 14 | TRBV30 | TRBD1 | CALDRGSMNTEAFF | TGTGCCTTGGACAGGGGTAGCATGAACACTGAAGCTTTCTTT
- | TRBJ2-6 | 13 | TRBV30 | - | CAWGVPGANVLTF | TGTGCCTGGGGGGTCCCTGGGGCCAACGTCCTGACTTTC
- | TRBJ2-1 | 13 | TRBV11-2 | - | CASSLDFRNEQFF | TGTGCCAGCAGCTTAGATTTTAGGAATGAGCAGTTCTTC
- | TRBJ1-2 | 14 | TRBV9 | - | CASSPQAWDYGYTF | TGTGCCAGCAGCCCTCAAGCATGGGACTATGGCTACACCTTC
- | TRBJ1-3 | 14 | TRBV9 | TRBD1 | CASTAGGLGNTIYF | TGTGCCAGCACGGCAGGGGGTCTTGGAAACACCATATATTTT
- | TRBJ2-2 | 19 | TRBV27 | TRBD2 | CASTPFRLAGESGTGELFF | TGTGCCAGCACCCCATTCCGACTAGCGGGAGAAAGTGGGACCGGGGAGCTGTTTTTT
once | TRBJ2-7 | 15 | TRBV5-1 | - | CASSLDLAPVYEQYF | TGCGCCAGCAGCTTGGATCTAGCGCCAGTCTACGAGCAGTACTTC
- | TRBJ1-5 | 15 | TRBV28 | - | CASRSGGRSNQPQHF | TGTGCCAGCCGCTCCGGTGGACGGAGCAATCAGCCCCAGCATTTT
- | TRBJ2-1 | 15 | TRBV7-7 | TRBD1 | CASSLGTGIYNEQFF | TGTGCTAGCAGCTTAGGGACAGGGATATACAATGAGCAGTTCTTC
- | TRBJ1-5 | 15 | TRBV15 | - | CATSTRRDTNQPQHF | TGTGCCACCAGCACGCGCCGGGACACTAATCAGCCCCAGCATTTT